The 20 T cell receptor beta chains below all came from one sample that was sequenced in a study of shared clonotypes between healthy human individuals. Data came from immunoSEQ multiplex PCR; TCRdb stores just in-frame clones and leaves some out. The data show hundreds of thousands of clones, with about 95% seen just once and roughly 0.1% held by the top ten. Terminally differentiated effector memory CD45RA+ cells were left out of the naive CD8 fraction, which was CD45RO-negative and positively selected for CCR7. The sequencing sample was made of naive CD8+ T cells sorted from blood. Receptor source: a woman aged 30 to 39 in good health.

This clone has a single count. The chain links TRBV5-5 to TRBJ1-1; 7 positions agree with TRBD1. The J segment lost 0 bases and the V segment lost 0 bases, leaving 5 bases of the junction unmatched. This CDR3 is 16 amino acids long. Germline V gives CDR1 SGHKS, CDR2 YYEKEE (reference sequence). The CDR3, as DNA: TGTGCCAGCAGCTTGGCGACAGGGACGGTGAACACTGAAGCTTTCTTT. It encodes CASSLATGTVNTEAFF.

J is TRBJ2-2 and V is TRBV27, with no clear D. Germline-derived CDR1 and CDR2 are MNHEY and SMNVEV (reference sequence). The CDR3 is 13 residues long. The germline V and J ends were trimmed by 8 bases and 1 base, with 8 bases remaining between them. The CDR3 protein is CASSTLNTGELFF. CDR3 DNA sequence: TGTGCCAGCTCAACATTGAACACCGGGGAGCTGTTTTTT.

The gene calls are TRBV5-6 and TRBJ2-7; TRBD2 aligns across 14 bases. The CDR3 runs 18 residues. Germline V gene data show CDR1 as SGHDT and CDR2 as YYEEEE. V lost 3 bases to trimming and J lost 3 bases; unmatched junction nucleotides: 11. The CDR3 region has the DNA TGTGCCAGCAGCTCGACTAGCGGGAGGGTAAGTAGGATCTACGAGCAGTACTTC. It yields the protein CASSSTSGRVSRIYEQYF.

The V and J genes are TRBV28 and TRBJ2-5; TRBD1 agrees at 10 bases. The CDR3 covers 16 residues. The ends lost 1 base at V and 5 bases at J; junction bases unmatched: 7. Germline loops: CDR1 MDHEN, CDR2 SYDVKM. CDR3 residues: CASSLLTGQGRETQYF. CDR3 coding DNA: TGTGCCAGCAGTTTATTGACGGGACAGGGGCGGGAGACCCAGTACTTC.

This chain uses TRBV9 with TRBJ2-2; D uncertain. The CDR3 covers 12 residues. From germline, CDR1 is SGDLS and CDR2 YYNGEE. V dropped 5 bases and J dropped 2 bases, with 4 bases sitting between them. This CDR3 reads CASRSNTGELFF. CDR3 in DNA: TGTGCCAGCAGGTCCAACACCGGGGAGCTGTTTTTT.

The V gene is TRBV5-1, the J gene TRBJ2-1; the D gene is possibly TRBD1 (6 bases). The CDR3 has 18 residues. Deletions cut 0 bases from V and 5 bases from J, with 21 bases between. Germline V lookup: CDR1 SGHRS, CDR2 YFSETQ. As DNA, the CDR3 is TGCGCCAGCAGCTTGGGGCACTCCAGACAGGAGTGGGACAATGAGCAGTTCTTC. Its protein product is CASSLGHSRQEWDNEQFF.

The chain carries TRBV4-2 and TRBJ1-2; the match to TRBD1 covers 8 bases. This CDR3 is built from 15 residues. Germline V gene lookup returns CDR1 LGHNA and CDR2 YNFKEQ. J was trimmed by 2 bases and V by 3 bases; bases with no gene match: 5. The CDR3 region is CASSQPGQANYGYTF. For the CDR3, the DNA is TGTGCCAGCAGCCAGCCGGGACAGGCGAACTATGGCTACACCTTC.

The rearrangement joins TRBV29-1 to TRBJ2-1; 14 bases match TRBD2. This CDR3 has 14 amino acids. V shed 4 bases and J 7 bases; nucleotides not matched to a gene: 3. Germline-derived CDR1 and CDR2 are SQVTM and ANQGSEA. CDR3 residues: CSVAGTSGSNEQFF. Here the CDR3 DNA reads TGCAGCGTTGCCGGGACTAGCGGGAGTAATGAGCAGTTCTTC.

This clone occurred once. The CDR3 nucleotides read TGTGCCAGCAGCCAAGAAAGATCAGGCGCGCCCACCGGGGAGCTGTTTTTT. Protein: CASSQERSGAPTGELFF. The chain has TRBV14 and TRBJ2-2, with D uncertain. Germline V gene sequence: CDR1 SGHDN, CDR2 FVKESK. The CDR3 is made up of 17 amino acids. Trimming removed 0 bases at V and 4 bases at J, with 15 bases between.

Worth noting for this clone: Other DNA sequences in the sample encode the same CDR3. The chain is built from TRBV6-5 and TRBJ1-1; no firm D call. CDR1 is MNHEY, CDR2 SVGAGI, per germline. The ends were cut back, 3 bases at V and 4 bases at J, with 9 bases in the middle. The CDR3 runs 13 residues. The CDR3 DNA follows: TGTGCCAGCAGTTATTCGGCCGGCACTGAAGCTTTCTTT. This gives the protein CASSYSAGTEAFF.

The V and J genes are TRBV19 and TRBJ2-1; 9 nucleotides agree with TRBD1. Germline V gives CDR1 LNHDA, CDR2 SQIVND (reference sequence). The CDR3 totals 18 residues. Germline trimming cut 6 bases from V and 7 bases from J; bases unmatched to any gene: 19. The CDR3 protein is CASSALDPGTGNLNEQFF. The CDR3 DNA is TGTGCCAGTAGCGCGTTAGATCCCGGGACAGGGAATTTGAATGAGCAGTTCTTC.

The chain employs TRBV9 and TRBJ2-7, with 9 bases fitting TRBD1. CDR1 and CDR2 (germline): SGDLS, YYNGEE. With 2 bases clipped from V and 2 bases from J, the junction kept 5 bases outside the gene matches. CDR3 size: 15 residues. The CDR3 reads CASSVGQGSAYEQYF. CDR3 DNA: TGTGCCAGCAGCGTTGGACAGGGGAGCGCCTACGAGCAGTACTTC. The full variable domain, in which reference TRBV9 and TRBJ2-7 provide the parts outside the CDR3, is DSGVTQTPKHLITATGQRVTLRCSPRSGDLSVYWYQQSLDQGLQFLIQYYNGEERAKGNILERFSAQQFPDLHSELNLSSLELGDSALYFCASSVGQGSAYEQYFGPGTRLTVT.

V is TRBV28 and J is TRBJ1-1; TRBD1 might be the D (5 bases). Trimming took off 6 bases at V and 4 bases at J, with 15 bases between the two ends. The length of the CDR3 is 14 residues. CDR1 and CDR2 from the germline V gene are MDHEN and SYDVKM. CDR3 in DNA: TGTGCCAGCAGGTCTGTGGGGGAGGGCACTGAAGCTTTCTTT. It translates to CASRSVGEGTEAFF. Full variable domain (outside the CDR3, taken from reference TRBV28 and TRBJ1-1): DVKVTQSSRYLVKRTGEKVFLECVQDMDHENMFWYRQDPGLGLRLIYFSYDVKMKEKGDIPEGYSVSREKKERFSLILESASTNQTSMYLCASRSVGEGTEAFFGQGTRLTVV.

The chain recombines TRBV28 with TRBJ1-5; TRBD1 matches at 7 bases. In germline, CDR1 is MDHEN, CDR2 SYDVKM. The CDR3 length is 15 residues. Unmatched junction bases numbered 5, after V lost 6 bases and J lost 0 bases. The CDR3 loop reads CASSLQGNSNQPQHF. CDR3 nucleotides: TGTGCCAGCAGCCTACAGGGGAATAGCAATCAGCCCCAGCATTTT.

V gene TRBV9 combines with J gene TRBJ2-3, with 7 bases lining up with TRBD1. CDR1 is SGDLS and CDR2 is YYNGEE in the germline V gene. There are 15 residues in the CDR3. V lost 3 bases and J lost 2; bases outside the gene matches: 6. The CDR3 DNA follows: TGTGCCAGCAGCGGGGGACAGCTCTTCACAGATACGCAGTATTTT. This translates into CASSGGQLFTDTQYF.

This clone has a single count. V and J are TRBV6-5 and TRBJ2-7; D might be TRBD1 (6 bases). V shed 6 bases and J shed 4 bases, with 19 bases lying between them. Germline V gene lookup returns CDR1 MNHEY and CDR2 SVGAGI. The CDR3 is 15 residues long. The CDR3 sequence is CASRLTGSRVYEQYF. In nucleotides, the CDR3 is TGTGCCAGCAGGCTTACAGGGTCTCGGGTTTACGAGCAGTACTTC.

The chain recombines TRBV7-9 with TRBJ1-1; perhaps TRBD1 as D (6 bases). CDR3 length equals 12 residues. The germline V and J ends were trimmed by 6 bases and 11 bases, with 16 bases remaining between them. Per germline, CDR1 SEHNR and CDR2 FQNEAQ (reference sequence). CDR3 nucleotide sequence: TGTGCCAGCAGTCAGGGGCCGGGGAGGGCTTTCTTT. Amino acid sequence: CASSQGPGRAFF. Full variable domain (outside the CDR3, taken from reference TRBV7-9 and TRBJ1-1): DTGVSQNPRHKITKRGQNVTFRCDPISEHNRLYWYRQTLGQGPEFLTYFQNEAQLEKSRLLSDRFSAERPKGSFSTLEIQRTEQGDSAMYLCASSQGPGRAFFGQGTRLTVV.

The chain employs TRBV30 and TRBJ2-7; 8 bases line up with TRBD2. The CDR3 runs to 15 residues. The germline CDR1 and CDR2 sequences are GTSNPN and SVGIG (reference sequence). J gave up 2 bases and V 3 bases, and 9 bases lay outside the gene matches. CDR3 bases: TGTGCCTGGAGCGACGAGCGGGGGCCGACCTACGAGCAGTACTTC. Translated, it gives CAWSDERGPTYEQYF.

The gene calls are TRBV6-8 and TRBJ1-4, with 7 bases fitting TRBD1. The trim removed 5 bases at V and 8 bases at J, leaving 8 bases unmatched. This CDR3 has 14 amino acids. The germline gives CDR1 MNHGY, CDR2 SAAAGT. CDR3 in amino acids: CASSTTGEQEKLFF. Written as DNA, the CDR3 is TGTGCCAGCAGTACAACAGGGGAACAGGAAAAACTGTTTTTT.

The chain couples TRBV6-1 to TRBJ2-7; D gene uncertain. CDR3 length: 13 residues. Germline CDR1 MNHNS, CDR2 SASEGT. Trimming stripped 5 bases from V and 2 bases from J, with 10 bases between. The CDR3 sequence is CASSPISAYEQYF. The CDR3 DNA is TGTGCCAGCAGTCCCATTTCCGCCTACGAGCAGTACTTC.